Following are 21 T cell receptor beta chains from one sample sequenced in a study of lymphopenia after photon versus proton radiotherapy. Sequenced by immunoSEQ multiplex PCR; TCRdb stores in-frame clones only, minus some. The sample carries around 53,000 clones, around 83% recorded once. Material: peripheral blood, obtained from a patient treated with photon-based radiotherapy. The receptors were gathered from a man between 45 and 60 years old with gastric cancer.

This chain links TRBV25-1 with TRBJ1-1; D remains unclear. Germline CDR1 reads MGHDK; CDR2 reads SYGVNS. V was trimmed by 0 bases and J by 2 bases, leaving 7 bases between them. The CDR3 spans 14 residues. CDR3 loop: CASSEYGENTEAFF. CDR3 coding DNA: TGTGCCAGCAGTGAATACGGCGAAAACACTGAAGCTTTCTTT.

The chain employs TRBV7-2 and TRBJ2-3; D is uncertain. The V gene lost 2 bases and the J gene lost 2 bases, with 11 bases spanning the gap. Germline V CDR1 and CDR2: SGHTA, FQGNSA. This CDR3 spans 15 amino acids. DNA of the CDR3: TGTGCCAGCAGCTTAATCCTTTCAACCACAGATACGCAGTATTTT. Protein: CASSLILSTTDTQYF.

The chain joins TRBV5-1 to TRBJ2-1; 12 bases are shared with TRBD2. The germline gives CDR1 SGHRS, CDR2 YFSETQ. Trimming took 2 bases from V and 4 from J; bases not matched to a gene: 4. This CDR3 comprises 16 residues. CDR3 region: CASSLELAGGYNEQFF. CDR3 nucleotide sequence: TGCGCCAGCAGCTTAGAGCTAGCGGGAGGGTACAATGAGCAGTTCTTC.

The rearrangement uses TRBV7-9 and TRBJ2-1; 12 bases agree with TRBD2. The trim removed 4 bases at V and 0 bases at J, leaving 7 bases unmatched. CDR3 length equals 18 residues. Germline CDR1 is SEHNR and CDR2 is FQNEAQ (reference sequence). CDR3 DNA sequence: TGTGCCAGCAGCTCAACTTGGACTAGCGGGACCTCCTACAATGAGCAGTTCTTC. Translated, it gives CASSSTWTSGTSYNEQFF.

The chain joins TRBV5-6 to TRBJ1-5; unclear D gene. The germline V gene encodes CDR1 SGHDT and CDR2 YYEEEE. V lost 4 bases to trimming and J lost 5 bases, with 13 bases between them. CDR3 length: 14 residues. In DNA, the CDR3 is TGTGCCAGCAGCGCCGATGGAGGCTATCAGCCCCAGCATTTT. This encodes CASSADGGYQPQHF. Looking up the rest from reference TRBV5-6 and TRBJ1-5 gives the full variable domain: DAGVTQSPTHLIKTRGQQVTLRCSPKSGHDTVSWYQQALGQGPQFIFQYYEEEERQRGNFPDRFSGHQFPNYSSELNVNALLLGDSALYLCASSADGGYQPQHFGDGTRLSIL.

V and J are TRBV6-5 and TRBJ1-1; 8 positions agree with TRBD1. This CDR3 is 15 amino acids long. Unmatched junction bases numbered 7, after V lost 2 bases and J lost 5 bases. Germline values: CDR1 MNHEY, CDR2 SVGAGI. The CDR3 bases are TGTGCCAGCAGTTACCAGCAGGGGGCTAGGACTGAAGCTTTCTTT. It yields the protein CASSYQQGARTEAFF.

This chain connects TRBV5-5 to TRBJ2-7; D may be TRBD1 or TRBD2 (5 bases each). With 5 bases removed from V and 1 base from J, the gap between germline ends came to 13 bases. In germline, CDR1 is SGHKS, CDR2 YYEKEE (reference sequence). The CDR3 runs 14 residues. This CDR3 reads CASRGVGVSYEQYF. CDR3 DNA sequence: TGTGCCAGCAGAGGGGTGGGGGTTTCCTACGAGCAGTACTTC.

This chain joins TRBV7-2 and TRBJ2-7; the D gene is possibly TRBD2 (5 bases). Trimming cost V 1 base and J 0 bases, with 10 bases left between them. Germline assignment: CDR1 SGHTA and CDR2 FQGNSA. This CDR3 comprises 15 residues. Here the CDR3 reads CASSLGGLLSYEQYF. The CDR3, as DNA: TGTGCCAGCAGCTTAGGAGGGTTGCTCTCCTACGAGCAGTACTTC.

This clone was seen just once. This chain connects TRBV30 to TRBJ2-2, with 7 bases fitting TRBD2. The germline gives CDR1 GTSNPN, CDR2 SVGIG (reference sequence). Trimming at V came to 3 bases and at J to 2 bases, leaving 3 bases not matched to a gene. This CDR3 is 14 amino acids long. The CDR3 protein is CAWRGLGNTGELFF. In DNA form, the CDR3 reads TGTGCCTGGAGAGGACTAGGAAACACCGGGGAGCTGTTTTTT.

The V call is TRBV19, the J call TRBJ1-1; D is unresolved. V dropped 7 bases and J dropped 3 bases, with 12 bases sitting between them. Germline V gene lookup returns CDR1 LNHDA and CDR2 SQIVND (reference sequence). The CDR3 runs 13 residues. The DNA for the CDR3 is TGTGCCAGTAATCGCCTCACGGACACTGAAGCTTTCTTT. It specifies CASNRLTDTEAFF.

This chain joins TRBV2 and TRBJ2-3; 16 nucleotides line up with TRBD2. The CDR3 contains 22 residues. Trimming took 8 bases from V and 0 from J; bases not matched to a gene: 20. Germline values: CDR1 SNHLY, CDR2 FYNNEI. The CDR3 DNA follows: TGTGCCAGCTCTGACTCGCCACCGGGACTAGCGGGAGGGATTACTAGCACAGATACGCAGTATTTT. Translating it yields CASSDSPPGLAGGITSTDTQYF. The full variable domain, in which reference TRBV2 and TRBJ2-3 provide the parts outside the CDR3, is EPEVTQTPSHQVTQMGQEVILRCVPISNHLYFYWYRQILGQKVEFLVSFYNNEISEKSEIFDDQFSVERPDGSNFTLKIRSTKLEDSAMYFCASSDSPPGLAGGITSTDTQYFGPGTRLTVL.

The chain joins TRBV11-1 to TRBJ1-4; TRBD1 matches 7 bases. This CDR3 region has 15 residues. CDR1 and CDR2 (germline): SGHAT, FQDESV (reference sequence). Trimming removed 6 bases from V and 6 bases from J; junction bases left unmatched: 10. CDR3 bases: TGTGCCAGCAGACCTATACAGGGGAAGGATGAAAAACTGTTTTTT. Protein: CASRPIQGKDEKLFF.

The chain links TRBV30 to TRBJ1-1; 7 bases agree with TRBD1. Germline CDR1 and CDR2: GTSNPN and SVGIG (reference sequence). CDR3 size: 14 residues. The trim removed 3 bases at V and 5 bases at J, leaving 9 bases unmatched. CDR3 in amino acids: CAWRMRGRGTEAFF. CDR3 coding DNA: TGTGCCTGGAGGATGAGGGGGCGCGGTACTGAAGCTTTCTTT.

The chain couples TRBV6-5 to TRBJ2-1; D gene unclear. Germline lookup yields CDR1 MNHEY and CDR2 SVGAGI. This CDR3 comprises 16 residues. V dropped 3 bases and J dropped 5 bases, with 17 bases sitting between them. The CDR3 loop is CASSYDLLRPDNEQFF. For the CDR3, the DNA is TGTGCCAGCAGTTATGATCTGCTACGACCTGACAATGAGCAGTTCTTC.

The V gene is TRBV20-1, the J gene TRBJ2-3, with D possibly TRBD2 on 5 matching bases. The germline V gene encodes CDR1 DFQATT and CDR2 SNEGSKA (reference sequence). Trimming stripped 5 bases from V and 6 bases from J, with 9 bases between. The length of the CDR3 is 11 residues. The CDR3 bases are TGCAGTGCTGCCGACTATGATACGCAGTATTTT. Its protein product is CSAADYDTQYF.

The rearrangement joins TRBV27 to TRBJ2-7; D is uncertain. V dropped 2 bases and J dropped 2 bases, with 10 bases sitting between them. Germline CDR1 MNHEY, CDR2 SMNVEV (reference sequence). The CDR3 runs 14 residues. Written as DNA, the CDR3 is TGTGCCAGCAGTTTAAAGGACGGACCCTACGAGCAGTACTTC. This translates into CASSLKDGPYEQYF.

This chain connects TRBV7-2 to TRBJ2-3, with 8 bases lining up with TRBD2. The V and J ends lost 4 bases and 1 base, in that order; junction bases with no gene match: 7. The CDR3 is made up of 16 amino acids. Germline-derived CDR1 and CDR2 are SGHTA and FQGNSA. CDR3 sequence: CASSSTGTRGTDTQYF. In DNA, the CDR3 is TGTGCCAGCAGCTCAACCGGGACTAGGGGCACAGATACGCAGTATTTT.

The chain recombines TRBV25-1 with TRBJ1-4; maybe TRBD1 (6 bases). The CDR3 has 18 amino acids. The V gene lost 4 bases and the J gene lost 2 bases, with 20 bases spanning the gap. Germline V gene sequence: CDR1 MGHDK, CDR2 SYGVNS. In nucleotides, the CDR3 is TGTGCCAGCAGTGGAGGACAGCGTTTATGGTCTACTAATGAAAAACTGTTTTTT. It translates to CASSGGQRLWSTNEKLFF.

The chain recombines TRBV9 with TRBJ1-2; D not certain. The CDR3 has 13 amino acids. CDR1 is SGDLS and CDR2 is YYNGEE in the germline V gene. V lost 5 bases, J lost 0 bases, and 8 bases lay in between. The CDR3 DNA sequence: TGTGCCAGCAGGGGCCCTGCTAACTATGGCTACACCTTC. Translation: CASRGPANYGYTF.

Here the CDR3 reads CASSQDLLGVTSGRGETQYF. The CDR3 DNA reads TGCGCCAGCAGCCAAGATCTTCTGGGGGTGACTAGCGGGAGGGGAGAGACCCAGTACTTC. The chain joins TRBV4-3 to TRBJ2-5; 14 bases match TRBD2. The V gene end was trimmed by 0 bases and the J gene end by 4 bases; junction bases not matched to a gene: 13. Per the germline V gene, CDR1 is LGHNA and CDR2 is YSLEER. The CDR3 loop spans 20 amino acids.

The chain has TRBV7-6 and TRBJ2-1; no clear D gene. V lost 5 bases and J 10 bases, leaving 12 bases between the germline ends. The germline CDR1 and CDR2 sequences are SGHVS and FNYEAQ. CDR3 length: 12 amino acids. The CDR3 protein is CASSLLPQEQFF. The CDR3 bases are TGTGCCAGCAGCCTACTCCCACAAGAGCAGTTCTTC.